The clone carrying this T cell receptor (beta chain) occurred a few times. Its antigen is currently unknown. The sample belongs to a study of human T cells and chemical hapten exposure. Single cDNA molecules in the library carried unique molecular identifiers attached during preparation. TCRdb re-analysed the RACE reads in MiXCR, keeping a single row per CDR3 protein. The sample lists roughly 380,000 distinct CDR3 sequences; 4.8% were seen once. Time point reported: patch test 1, 2 weeks after DPC sensitization. Treatment specified: therapeutic diphenylcyclopropenone sensitization with weekly scalp DPC. Only after blood had been drawn was each patch test applied. Between the trimmed V and J ends, which lost 1 base and 2 bases, there was a span of 14 bases. The CDR3 has 16 residues. Whole-study findings and limits: PT1 expanded TCR counts correlated positively with patch test score. Following DPC sensitization, TCRs present above 1 in 1000 frequency showed no change.

This clonotype was sampled from a woman between 50 and 59 years old with alopecia areata. Some clones in this sample may be carry-over from other donors' samples. The sequencing used whole blood, collected in connection with sensitization to the hapten diphenylcyclopropenone (DPC). The V call is TRBV12-3 or TRBV12-4, the J call TRBJ1-1; D is possibly TRBD1 (6 bases). The CDR3 region is CASSLESGVYNTEAFF. CDR3 sequence (DNA): TGTGCCAGCAGTTTAGAGTCAGGGGTTTACAACACTGAAGCTTTCTTT.